This note documents a single TCR beta chain sequence. Its specific antigen is unknown. The input lacks base qualities; no much larger clone sits a single base away. To identify antigen-specific CD4+ T cell clonotypes by their expansion, the ViraFEST assay first stimulated PBMC with viral peptide pools and then applied TCR sequencing. After around ten days of culture, CD4+ T cells were isolated with the EasySep CD4+ T cell isolation kit. The absence of prior SARS-CoV-2 infection in healthy vaccine recipients was confirmed by negative nucleocapsid antibodies before and after vaccination. Each well held around 2 million PBMC cultured in IMDM containing about 5.5% human AB serum, roughly 9.6 IU/ml IL-2 and gentamicin, along with about 9.5 ug/ml peptides. On days 3 and 7, half of the culture medium was replaced with fresh IL-2-containing medium. Each peptide stimulation condition was cultured in triplicate wells unless otherwise noted. Using Ficoll-Paque Plus gradient centrifugation, PBMC were separated from whole blood and then either used fresh or cryopreserved at -140C. Overlapping peptide pools spanned the spike proteins of SARS-CoV-2 and the common cold coronaviruses HCoV-NL63, HCoV-OC43 and HCoV-229E. The QIAamp micro DNA kit was used to extract genomic DNA from the cultured CD4+ T cells.

To prepare the library, the immunoSEQ multiplex PCR assay was applied. DNA from the CD4+ T cells that had been cultured and isolated underwent TCR beta CDR3 sequencing. The study's own analysis went as follows. Non-productive TCR sequences were discarded, and reads were trimmed to the CDR3 region, with only CDR3s of 7 or more amino acids retained. The MANAFEST web app was used to pick out antigen-specific clonotypes by comparing their expansion in peptide wells with that in reference cultures. For clones to be considered positive, expansion at FDR<0.05 versus reference and all other wells, an odds ratio above 5, and a frequency above 0.1% in two replicate wells were required. A clonotype was defined as cross-reactive if the clonotype was significantly expanded both in SARS-CoV-2 spike wells and in at least one common cold coronavirus spike condition. CDR3 similarity was assessed by Levenshtein distance with the stringdist R package, and unrooted trees were built with ape in R 3.6.1. The source is immuneACCESS, and TCRdb retained only in-frame sequences with V and J called. Part of the clones is not carried over; for the studies checked, unresolved V genes explain less than half of this, and the remainder is unexplained. The V and J calls and clone size are taken from that table; D and trimming were inferred from the DNA. For this sample the table gives tens of thousands of clones, of which under 75% were detected only once. Approximately 27% of the sample is taken by the ten largest.

The sample is drawn from a study of vaccination effects on CD4 cells after COVID-19 (dated 2022 in TCRdb). Describing the broader study: Each participant got two doses of an mRNA SARS-CoV-2 vaccine, either BNT162b2 or mRNA-1273. In both COVID-19 convalescent patients and infection-naive vaccine recipients, the study compared SARS-CoV-2 spike-specific CD4+ TCR repertoires from before mRNA vaccination with those from after it. The full study included some eleven COVID-19 convalescent patients and a few SARS-CoV-2-naive healthy vaccine recipients. The Oncomine TCR Beta short-read assay on an Illumina iSeq 100 was used to sequence cultures from other donors in the study. The investigation overall reported the following: Among healthy vaccine recipients, nearly all vaccine-induced clones were SARS-CoV-2 mono-reactive, and just 1 of 255 was cross-reactive with common cold coronaviruses. Both infection-induced and vaccine-induced clones contracted markedly at late post-vaccination timepoints, which is consistent with waning T cell responses. Only a small number of convalescent patients were included, and no early post-infection timepoints were available, which limited the study.

Here V drops 3 bases and J drops 0 bases, and the junction holds 9 bases not matched to any gene. The CDR1 and CDR2 encoded by the germline V gene are KGHSH and LQKENI. Reading from cysteine to phenylalanine, the CDR3 counts 18 amino acids. Of all the DNA, just the CDR3 is kept, 54 bases in frame from base 1. The sequencing used CD4+ T cells from PBMCs cultured with HCoV-OC43 spike peptides, collected before COVID-19 vaccination. The cell subset or site label here, explained by the study, means: HCoV-OC43 spike overlapping peptide pool stimulation. The source of this sequence is a human donor who received a COVID-19 vaccine. The chain was built from TRBV18 and TRBJ2-4; 9 bases in the junction line up with TRBD1. The sequenced DNA is TGTGCCAGCTCACCCCTAAAGGGACAGGGTTTAGCCAAAAACATTCAGTACTTC. Its product reads: CASSPLKGQGLAKNIQYF.